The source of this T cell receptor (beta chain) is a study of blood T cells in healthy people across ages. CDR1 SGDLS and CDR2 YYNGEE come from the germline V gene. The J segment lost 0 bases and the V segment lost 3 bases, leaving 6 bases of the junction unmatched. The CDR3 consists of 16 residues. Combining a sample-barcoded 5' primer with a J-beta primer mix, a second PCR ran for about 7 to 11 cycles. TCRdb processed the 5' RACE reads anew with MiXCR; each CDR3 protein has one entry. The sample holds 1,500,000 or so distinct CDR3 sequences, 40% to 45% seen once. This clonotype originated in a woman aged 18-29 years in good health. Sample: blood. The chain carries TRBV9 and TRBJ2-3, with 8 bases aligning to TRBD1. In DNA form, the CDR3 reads TGTGCCAGCAGCGGCCCTGGGACAGGAAGCACAGATACGCAGTATTTT. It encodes CASSGPGTGSTDTQYF.